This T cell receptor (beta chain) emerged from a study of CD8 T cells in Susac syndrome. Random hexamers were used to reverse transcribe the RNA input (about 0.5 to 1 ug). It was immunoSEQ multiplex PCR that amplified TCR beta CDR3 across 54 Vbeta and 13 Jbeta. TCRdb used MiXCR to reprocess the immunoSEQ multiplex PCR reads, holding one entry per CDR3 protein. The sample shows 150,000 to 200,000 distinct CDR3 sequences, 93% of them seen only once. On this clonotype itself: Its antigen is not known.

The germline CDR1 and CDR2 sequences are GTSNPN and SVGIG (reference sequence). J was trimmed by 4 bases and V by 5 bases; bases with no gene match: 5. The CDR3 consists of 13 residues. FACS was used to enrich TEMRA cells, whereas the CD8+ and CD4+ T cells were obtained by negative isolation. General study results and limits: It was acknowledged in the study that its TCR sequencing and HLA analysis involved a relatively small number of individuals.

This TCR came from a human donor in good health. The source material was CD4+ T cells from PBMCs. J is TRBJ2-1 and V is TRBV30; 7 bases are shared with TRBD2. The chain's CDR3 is CAWGSGAYNEQFF. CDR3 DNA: TGTGCCTGGGGGAGCGGGGCGTACAATGAGCAGTTCTTC.